These T cell receptor beta chains were read from a single sample in a study of T-cell reconstitution after alpha-beta-depleted transplantation in children. TCRdb reprocessed the PCR reads via MiXCR and lists one record per CDR3 protein. Found here are about 230,000 distinct CDR3 sequences, approximately 9.9% of them singletons; the top ten hold about 4.8%. Sequenced here: PBMCs from the stem cell graft donor, sampled from the stem cell graft. The receptors here all came from a human donor who donated a stem cell graft to a child with SCID. CDR3s include the opening cysteine and the closing phenylalanine or tryptophan. A D gene is named only where the DNA matches it firmly. A clone size is listed for some rows: how often the clone was seen (once, few, many), or a class if it is expanded.

d_call j_call clone_size v_call cdr3_nt cdr3_aa
. TRBJ1-1 many TRBV5-1 TGCGCCAGCAGTCCTGGGGCAGCCGAAGCTTTCTTT CASSPGAAEAFF
. TRBJ1-4 many TRBV20-1 TGCAGTGCTAGGCCTGGGACGGCGGCGGGATTTGAAAAACTGTTTTTT CSARPGTAAGFEKLFF
TRBD2 TRBJ2-3 few TRBV12-3/TRBV12-4 TGTGCCAGCAGTAGGACTAGCGGGGGGTCCGGGGGAGATACGCAGTATTTT CASSRTSGGSGGDTQYF
. TRBJ2-5 many TRBV20-1 TGCAGTGCTAGAGCGGGGGCGGCACAAGAGACCCAGTACTTC CSARAGAAQETQYF
. TRBJ2-1 many TRBV20-1 TGCAGTGCTGCTAGCAGACCCTTACAAAGGAATGAGCAGTTCTTC CSAASRPLQRNEQFF
. TRBJ1-3 . TRBV5-1 TGCGCCAGCAGCCCCCGTGGCAGTGGAGTAGGAAACACCATATATTTT CASSPRGSGVGNTIYF
. TRBJ2-7 . TRBV7-9 TGTGCCAGCAGCGTCCTCTTGTCCTCCGAGCAGTACTTC CASSVLLSSEQYF
TRBD1 TRBJ2-1 many TRBV5-1 TGCGCCAGCAGCCCACTCGGGACAGGATCTTACAATGAGCAGTTCTTC CASSPLGTGSYNEQFF
. TRBJ1-1 many TRBV12-3/TRBV12-4 TGTGCCAGCAGTTCCGCCGGAGGGACTGAAGCTTTCTTT CASSSAGGTEAFF
. TRBJ2-7 many TRBV2 TGTGCCAGCAGGACGGACGGGGCAGCCTACGAGCAGTACTTC CASRTDGAAYEQYF
TRBD1 TRBJ2-5 few TRBV5-1 TGCGCCAGCAGCTTGGGGGACAGGGCCCAAGAGACCCAGTACTTC CASSLGDRAQETQYF
TRBD1 TRBJ1-5 . TRBV2 TGTGCCAGCAGTGTTCCCGGGACAGGGTACAATCAGCCCCAGCATTTT CASSVPGTGYNQPQHF
. TRBJ1-5 many TRBV27 TGTGCCAGCAGTCCTTGGGACCCAGGTTATAGCAATCAGCCCCAGCATTTT CASSPWDPGYSNQPQHF
TRBD1 TRBJ1-4 many TRBV5-1 TGCGCCAGCAGCCCGGACAGGGGTTGGCGAAAACTGTTTTTT CASSPDRGWRKLFF
. TRBJ2-7 . TRBV28 TGTGCCAGCAGCTGGGGGACGGCAGTCTACGAGCAGTACTTC CASSWGTAVYEQYF
. TRBJ2-7 many TRBV5-1 TGCGCCAGCAGCTCCCTGCGAGAATCCTACGAGCAGTACTTC CASSSLRESYEQYF
. TRBJ1-2 few TRBV6-5 TGTGCCAGCAGTTACCCGACAGGCTTCGGAGGCTATGGCTACACCTTC CASSYPTGFGGYGYTF
TRBD2 TRBJ2-2 many TRBV4-1 TGCGCCAGCAGCTTACCCGAATGCAGGGAGGGCACCGGGGAGCTGTTTTTT CASSLPECREGTGELFF
. TRBJ2-2 many TRBV10-2 TGCGCCAGCAGCTTAGAGCCCCTCACCGGGGAGCTGTTTTTT CASSLEPLTGELFF
TRBD1 TRBJ1-2 few TRBV24-1 TGTGCCACCAGTGACGGACAGGTACCGGGCTACACCTTC CATSDGQVPGYTF
. TRBJ2-3 many TRBV29-1 TGCAGCGGGACTAGCACAGATACGCAGTATTTT CSGTSTDTQYF
. TRBJ1-3 many TRBV20-1 TGCAGTGCTAGATATGGTAACTCTGGAAACACCATATATTTT CSARYGNSGNTIYF
. TRBJ2-7 many TRBV27 TGTGCCAGCAGTTTGGATCTGCGGAGCGAGCAGTACTTC CASSLDLRSEQYF
TRBD2 TRBJ2-2 many TRBV20-1 TGCAGTGCACAGACTAGCGGCGCGAACACCGGGGAGCTGTTTTTT CSAQTSGANTGELFF
. TRBJ2-7 many TRBV10-3 TGTGCCATCAGTGTAGGTCGGGAACATAAAAGGGAGCAGTACTTC CAISVGREHKREQYF
TRBD2 TRBJ2-1 few TRBV20-1 TGCAGTGCTAGAGGGTCCGGGAGGACCTACAATGAGCAGTTCTTC CSARGSGRTYNEQFF
. TRBJ1-1 few TRBV4-2 TGTGCCAGCAGCCAAGAACGCGGGGTGGGAGCTTTCTTT CASSQERGVGAFF
. TRBJ2-3 many TRBV28 TGTGCCAGCAGTTTTCAGAGGGCCACAGATACGCAGTATTTT CASSFQRATDTQYF
. TRBJ1-2 many TRBV5-1 TGCGCCAGCAGCTTGGATAACGGGGTTGGAGGCTACACCTTC CASSLDNGVGGYTF
. TRBJ2-1 many TRBV5-1 TGCGCCAGCAGCTGGACAGAGCCCTCCTACAATGAGCAGTTCTTC CASSWTEPSYNEQFF
TRBD1 TRBJ2-1 few TRBV7-3 TGTGCCAGCAGCCCGACAGGGTACAATGAGCAGTTCTTC CASSPTGYNEQFF
TRBD1 TRBJ1-2 many TRBV5-1 TGCGCCAGCAGCTCCAACAGGGGGAACTATGGCTACACCTTC CASSSNRGNYGYTF
. TRBJ1-2 many TRBV12-3/TRBV12-4 TGTGCCAGCAGCCGTCAGGATTATGGCTACACCTTC CASSRQDYGYTF